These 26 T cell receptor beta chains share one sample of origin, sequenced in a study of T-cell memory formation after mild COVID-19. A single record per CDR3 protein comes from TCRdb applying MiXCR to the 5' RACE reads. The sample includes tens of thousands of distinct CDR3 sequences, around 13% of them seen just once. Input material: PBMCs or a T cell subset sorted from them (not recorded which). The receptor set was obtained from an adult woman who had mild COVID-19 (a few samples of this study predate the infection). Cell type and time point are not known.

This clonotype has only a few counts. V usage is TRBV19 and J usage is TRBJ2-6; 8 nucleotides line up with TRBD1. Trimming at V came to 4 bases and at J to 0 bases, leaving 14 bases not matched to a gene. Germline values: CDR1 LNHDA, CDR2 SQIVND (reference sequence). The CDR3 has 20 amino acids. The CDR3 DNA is TGTGCCAGTAGTAGCACCTCGGGACAGGAGACGTTCTCTGGGGCCAACGTCCTGACTTTC. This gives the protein CASSSTSGQETFSGANVLTF.

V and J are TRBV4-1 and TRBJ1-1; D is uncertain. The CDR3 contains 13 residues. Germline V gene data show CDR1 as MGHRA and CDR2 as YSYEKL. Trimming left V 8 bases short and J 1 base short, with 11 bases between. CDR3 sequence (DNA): TGCGCCAGCCAGGTAAGGGAGAACACTGAAGCTTTCTTT. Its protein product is CASQVRENTEAFF.

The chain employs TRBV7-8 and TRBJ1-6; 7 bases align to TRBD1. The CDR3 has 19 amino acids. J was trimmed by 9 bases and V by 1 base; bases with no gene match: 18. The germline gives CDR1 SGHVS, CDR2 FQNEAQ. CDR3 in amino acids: CASSLVLVEVGQQGSPLHF. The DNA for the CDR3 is TGTGCCAGCAGCTTAGTCCTAGTTGAGGTGGGACAGCAGGGTTCACCCCTCCACTTT. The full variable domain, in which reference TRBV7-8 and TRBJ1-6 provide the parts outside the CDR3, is GAGVSQSPRYKVAKRGQDVALRCDPISGHVSLFWYQQALGQGPEFLTYFQNEAQLDKSGLPSDRFFAERPEGSVSTLKIQRTQQEDSAVYLCASSLVLVEVGQQGSPLHFGNGTRLTVT.

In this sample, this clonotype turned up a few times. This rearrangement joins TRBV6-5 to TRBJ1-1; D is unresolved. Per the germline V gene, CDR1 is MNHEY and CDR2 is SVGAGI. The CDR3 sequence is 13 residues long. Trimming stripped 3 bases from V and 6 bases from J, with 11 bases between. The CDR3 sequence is CASSYSAVAEAFF. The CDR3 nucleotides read TGTGCCAGCAGTTATAGTGCAGTCGCTGAAGCTTTCTTT.

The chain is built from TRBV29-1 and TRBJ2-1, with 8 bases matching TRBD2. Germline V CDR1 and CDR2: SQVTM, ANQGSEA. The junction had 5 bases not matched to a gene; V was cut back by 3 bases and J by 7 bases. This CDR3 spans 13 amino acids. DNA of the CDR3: TGCAGCGTTGACTACGGGAGGGGTAATGAGCAGTTCTTC. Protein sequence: CSVDYGRGNEQFF.

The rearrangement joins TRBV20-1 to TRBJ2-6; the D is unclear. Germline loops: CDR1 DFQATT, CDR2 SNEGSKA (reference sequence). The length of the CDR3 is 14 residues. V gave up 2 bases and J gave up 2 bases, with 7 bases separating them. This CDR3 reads CSARQVTGANVLTF. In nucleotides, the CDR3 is TGCAGTGCTAGACAGGTTACTGGGGCCAACGTCCTGACTTTC.

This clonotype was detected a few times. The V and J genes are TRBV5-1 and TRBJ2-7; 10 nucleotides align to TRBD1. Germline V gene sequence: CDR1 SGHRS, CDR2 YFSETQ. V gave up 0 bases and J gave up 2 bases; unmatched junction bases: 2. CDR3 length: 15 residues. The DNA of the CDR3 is TGCGCCAGCAGCTTGGTCGGACAGGGGGCCTACGAGCAGTACTTC. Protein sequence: CASSLVGQGAYEQYF.

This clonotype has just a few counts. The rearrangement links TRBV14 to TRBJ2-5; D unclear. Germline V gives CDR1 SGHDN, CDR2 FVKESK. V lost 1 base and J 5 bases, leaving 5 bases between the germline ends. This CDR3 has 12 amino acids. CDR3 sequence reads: CASSQVIETQYF. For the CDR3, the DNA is TGTGCCAGCAGCCAAGTCATCGAGACCCAGTACTTC.

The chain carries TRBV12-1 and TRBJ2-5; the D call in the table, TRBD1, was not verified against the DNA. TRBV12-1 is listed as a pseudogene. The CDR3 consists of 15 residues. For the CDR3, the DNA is TGTGCCAGCAGCTCCCCCGGGACCAACCAAGAGACCCAGTACTTC. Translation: CASSSPGTNQETQYF.

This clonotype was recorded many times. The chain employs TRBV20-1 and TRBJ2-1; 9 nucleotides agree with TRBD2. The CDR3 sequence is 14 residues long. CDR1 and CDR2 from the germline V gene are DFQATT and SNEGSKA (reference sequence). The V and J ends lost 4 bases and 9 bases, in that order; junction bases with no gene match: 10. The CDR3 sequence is CSANPKGLAGEQFF. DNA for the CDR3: TGCAGTGCTAACCCGAAGGGACTAGCCGGTGAGCAGTTCTTC.

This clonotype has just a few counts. CDR3 sequence reads: CASSYVVDGADTQYF. The CDR3 bases are TGTGCCAGCAGTTACGTCGTAGATGGGGCAGATACGCAGTATTTT. The chain has TRBV6-2 or TRBV6-3 and TRBJ2-3; D remains ambiguous. The CDR3 length is 15 residues. CDR1 and CDR2 (germline): MNHEY, SVGEGT. V was trimmed by 2 bases and J by 4 bases, leaving 13 bases between them.

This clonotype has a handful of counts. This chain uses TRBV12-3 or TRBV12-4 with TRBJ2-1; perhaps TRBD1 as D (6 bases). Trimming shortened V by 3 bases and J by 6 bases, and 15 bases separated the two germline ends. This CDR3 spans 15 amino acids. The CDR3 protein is CASSLGPRDTNEQFF. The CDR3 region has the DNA TGTGCCAGCAGTTTGGGGCCCCGGGACACCAATGAGCAGTTCTTC.

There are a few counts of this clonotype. The CDR3 sequence is CASSQGQGIYEQYF. The CDR3 DNA reads as TGCGCCAGCAGCCAAGGACAGGGGATCTACGAGCAGTACTTC. The V call is TRBV4-1, the J call TRBJ2-7, with TRBD1 matching 8 bases. CDR1 and CDR2 from the germline V gene are MGHRA and YSYEKL. There are 14 residues in the CDR3. Unmatched junction bases numbered 2, after V lost 1 base and J lost 3 bases.

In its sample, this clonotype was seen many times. In DNA, the CDR3 is TGCAGCGTTGACAGTGGAACCTACGAGCAGTACTTC. It specifies CSVDSGTYEQYF. The V and J genes are TRBV29-1 and TRBJ2-7; D remains ambiguous. This CDR3 has 12 amino acids. CDR1 is SQVTM and CDR2 is ANQGSEA in the germline V gene. V was trimmed by 3 bases and J by 2 bases, leaving 8 bases between them.

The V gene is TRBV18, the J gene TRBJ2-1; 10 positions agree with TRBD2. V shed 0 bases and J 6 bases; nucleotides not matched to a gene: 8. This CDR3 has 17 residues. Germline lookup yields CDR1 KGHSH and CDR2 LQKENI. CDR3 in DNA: TGTGCCAGCTCACCACCCTTAGCGGGAGGACTGGGCAATGAGCAGTTCTTC. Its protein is CASSPPLAGGLGNEQFF.

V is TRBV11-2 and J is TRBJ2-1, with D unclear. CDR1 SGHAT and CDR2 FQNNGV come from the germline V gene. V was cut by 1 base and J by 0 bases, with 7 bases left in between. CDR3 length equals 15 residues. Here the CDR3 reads CASSLGGHSYNEQFF. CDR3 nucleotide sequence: TGTGCCAGCAGCTTAGGTGGTCACTCCTACAATGAGCAGTTCTTC.

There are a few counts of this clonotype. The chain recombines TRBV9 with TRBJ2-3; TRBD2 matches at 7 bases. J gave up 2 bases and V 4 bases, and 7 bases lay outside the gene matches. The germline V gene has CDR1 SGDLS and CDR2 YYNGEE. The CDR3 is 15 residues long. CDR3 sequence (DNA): TGTGCCAGCAGCCCCGCGGGAGTACCCACAGATACGCAGTATTTT. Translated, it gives CASSPAGVPTDTQYF.

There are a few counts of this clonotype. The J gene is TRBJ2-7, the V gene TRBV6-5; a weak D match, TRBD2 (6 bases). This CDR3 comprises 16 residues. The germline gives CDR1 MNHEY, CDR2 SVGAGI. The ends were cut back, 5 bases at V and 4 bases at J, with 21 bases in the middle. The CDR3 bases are TGTGCCAGCAGTCAAGGCCGCGGGACGCTGGGGTACGAGCAGTACTTC. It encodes CASSQGRGTLGYEQYF.

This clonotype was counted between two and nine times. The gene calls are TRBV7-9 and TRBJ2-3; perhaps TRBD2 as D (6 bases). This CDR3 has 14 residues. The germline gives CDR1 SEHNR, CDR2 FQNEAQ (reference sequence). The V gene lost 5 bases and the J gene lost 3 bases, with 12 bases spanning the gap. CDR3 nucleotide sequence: TGTGCCAGCAGCGAGAAGACTAGTACAGATACGCAGTATTTT. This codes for CASSEKTSTDTQYF.

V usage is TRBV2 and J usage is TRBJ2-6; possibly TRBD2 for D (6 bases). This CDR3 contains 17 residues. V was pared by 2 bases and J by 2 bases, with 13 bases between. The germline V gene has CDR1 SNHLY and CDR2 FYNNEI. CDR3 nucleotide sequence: TGTGCCAGCAGTGAATCTAGAGGAGGGGCTGGGGCCAACGTCCTGACTTTC. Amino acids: CASSESRGGAGANVLTF.

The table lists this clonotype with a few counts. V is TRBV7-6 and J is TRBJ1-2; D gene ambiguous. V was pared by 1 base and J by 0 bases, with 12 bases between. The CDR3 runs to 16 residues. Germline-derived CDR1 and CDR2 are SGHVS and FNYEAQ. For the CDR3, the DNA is TGTGCCAGCAGCTTAGGGGCCGGGCCCCCTAACTATGGCTACACCTTC. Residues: CASSLGAGPPNYGYTF.

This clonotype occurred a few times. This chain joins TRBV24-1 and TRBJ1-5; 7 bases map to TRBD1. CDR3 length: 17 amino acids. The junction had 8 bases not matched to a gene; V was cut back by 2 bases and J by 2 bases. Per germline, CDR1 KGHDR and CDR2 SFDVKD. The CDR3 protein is CATSDSSKGAGNQPQHF. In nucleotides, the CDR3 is TGTGCCACCAGTGATTCTTCCAAGGGGGCGGGCAATCAGCCCCAGCATTTT.

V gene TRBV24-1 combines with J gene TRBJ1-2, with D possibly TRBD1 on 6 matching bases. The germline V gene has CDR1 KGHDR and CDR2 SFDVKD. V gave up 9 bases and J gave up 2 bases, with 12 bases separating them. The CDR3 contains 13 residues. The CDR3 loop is CATSTGNNYGYTF. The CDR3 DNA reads TGTGCCACCTCGACAGGCAACAACTATGGCTACACCTTC.

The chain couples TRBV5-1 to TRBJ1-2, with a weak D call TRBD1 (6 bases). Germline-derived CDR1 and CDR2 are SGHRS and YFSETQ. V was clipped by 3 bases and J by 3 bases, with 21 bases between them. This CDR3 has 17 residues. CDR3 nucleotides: TGCGCCAGCAGCTCCCGGGACATCGGGGCGTCAGACTATGGCTACACCTTC. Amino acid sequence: CASSSRDIGASDYGYTF.

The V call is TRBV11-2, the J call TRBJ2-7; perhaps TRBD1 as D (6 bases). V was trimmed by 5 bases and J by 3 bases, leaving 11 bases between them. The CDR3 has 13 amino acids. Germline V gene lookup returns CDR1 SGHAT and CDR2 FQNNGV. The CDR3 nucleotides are TGTGCCAGCAGCATGGGACACGGCTACGAGCAGTACTTC. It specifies CASSMGHGYEQYF.

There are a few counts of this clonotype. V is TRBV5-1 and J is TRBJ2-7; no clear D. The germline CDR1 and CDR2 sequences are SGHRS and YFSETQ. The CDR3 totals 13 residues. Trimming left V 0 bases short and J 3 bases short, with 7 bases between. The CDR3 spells CASSLEPIYEQYF. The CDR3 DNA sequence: TGCGCCAGCAGCTTGGAGCCAATCTACGAGCAGTACTTC.